Listed below are T cell receptor beta chains from one sample, sequenced in a study of T cell responses to AZD1222 COVID-19 vaccine. TCRdb's copy holds only in-frame clones and misses some; the assay was immunoSEQ multiplex PCR. Among about 140,000 clones listed, 92% were seen once. This specimen was peripheral blood, taken on day 0 of AZD1222 vaccination. These receptors were collected from an adult in good health. Both conserved end residues are part of each CDR3. Each record gives: D gene, J gene, V gene, clone size, CDR3 protein, CDR3 DNA. The D gene is left open where the match is weak. Not every row has a clone size; where given, it reads once, few, many or a size class.

.,TRBJ2-1,TRBV19,.,CASSIAGAVLGEQFF,TGTGCCAGTAGTATAGCGGGAGCAGTCCTCGGGGAGCAGTTCTTC
TRBD1,TRBJ2-5,TRBV6-2/TRBV6-3,.,CASSYFTGVETQYF,TGTGCCAGCAGTTACTTTACAGGGGTTGAGACCCAGTACTTC
.,TRBJ2-3,TRBV10-1,.,CASSERSGIGDTQYF,TGCGCCAGCAGTGAGAGGTCAGGCATTGGAGATACGCAGTATTTT
.,TRBJ1-5,TRBV19,.,CASIGGSNQPQHF,TGTGCCAGTATAGGGGGAAGCAATCAGCCCCAGCATTTT
.,TRBJ1-3,TRBV7-2,.,CASSWDRYTIYF,TGTGCCAGCAGTTGGGACCGATACACCATATATTTT
TRBD1,TRBJ1-6,TRBV6-4,once,CASSASGTDNSPLHF,TGTGCCAGCAGTGCCTCCGGGACAGATAATTCACCCCTCCACTTT
.,TRBJ1-1,TRBV18,once,CASSTQATEAFF,TGTGCCAGCTCAACTCAGGCGACTGAAGCTTTCTTT
.,TRBJ2-6,TRBV5-5,few,CASGREGGSPRANVLTF,TGTGCCAGCGGCCGGGAAGGGGGGTCCCCCCGAGCCAACGTCCTGACTTTC
TRBD1,TRBJ2-7,TRBV27,.,CASSFRGQSSYEQYF,TGTGCCAGCAGTTTTCGGGGACAGAGCTCCTACGAGCAGTACTTC
TRBD1,TRBJ1-4,TRBV4-2,.,CASSQGTSGGTNEKLFF,TGTGCCAGCAGCCAAGGGACTTCAGGGGGAACGAATGAAAAACTGTTTTTT
.,TRBJ1-1,TRBV5-4,.,CASSLQANTEAFF,TGTGCCAGCAGCTTGCAGGCGAACACTGAAGCTTTCTTT
.,TRBJ2-7,TRBV5-1,.,CASSAAYEQYF,TGCGCCAGCAGCGCTGCTTACGAGCAGTACTTC
.,TRBJ1-1,TRBV3-1/TRBV3-2,.,CASSQDAQFEAFF,TGTGCCAGCAGCCAAGACGCTCAGTTTGAAGCTTTCTTT
.,TRBJ2-2,TRBV6-5,.,CASSSISGVGTGELFF,TGTGCCAGCAGTTCAATTTCAGGGGTCGGAACCGGGGAGCTGTTTTTT
.,TRBJ1-5,TRBV7-8,.,CASSYSGIGRQPQHF,TGTGCCAGCTCCTACAGTGGGATTGGTCGCCAGCCCCAGCATTTT
.,TRBJ1-6,TRBV27,.,CASSFVQVNSPLHF,TGTGCCAGCAGTTTTGTCCAGGTGAATTCACCCCTCCACTTT
TRBD1,TRBJ2-1,TRBV2,.,CASSEGQGAGNEQFF,TGTGCCAGCAGTGAAGGCCAGGGGGCGGGTAATGAGCAGTTCTTC
TRBD1,TRBJ2-5,TRBV18,.,CASSFWTGSRETQYF,TGTGCCAGCTCATTCTGGACAGGTTCGCGGGAGACCCAGTACTTC
.,TRBJ1-2,TRBV14,.,CASSHSNYGYTF,TGTGCCAGCAGCCATTCCAACTATGGCTACACCTTC
.,TRBJ2-3,TRBV3-1/TRBV3-2,.,CASSQNIIRDTQYF,TGTGCCAGCAGCCAAAATATCATTCGAGATACGCAGTATTTT
.,TRBJ2-7,TRBV5-6,.,CASSWQGPGSYEQYF,TGTGCCAGCAGCTGGCAGGGGCCGGGATCCTACGAGCAGTACTTC
.,TRBJ2-3,TRBV5-1,.,CASSLTPGASGTDTQYF,TGCGCCAGCAGCCTGACACCAGGGGCTTCCGGCACAGATACGCAGTATTTT
.,TRBJ1-4,TRBV25-1,.,CASSGFRQRVEKLFF,TGTGCCAGCAGTGGTTTTCGACAGAGAGTTGAAAAACTGTTTTTT
.,TRBJ2-2,TRBV4-2,.,CASSQIGTGELFF,TGTGCCAGCAGCCAAATAGGGACCGGGGAGCTGTTTTTT
TRBD2,TRBJ2-1,TRBV7-7,.,CASSLASGALDEQFF,TGTGCTAGCAGCTTAGCTAGCGGGGCCCTAGATGAGCAGTTCTTC
.,TRBJ2-7,TRBV7-6,.,CASNPSPGGNEQYF,TGTGCCAGCAACCCCAGCCCAGGAGGTAACGAGCAGTACTTC
.,TRBJ2-2,TRBV5-1,.,CASSPARVYDGGELFF,TGCGCCAGCAGCCCCGCCCGGGTCTATGATGGTGGGGAGCTGTTTTTT
TRBD1,TRBJ2-5,TRBV29-1,.,CSVYGQGRETQYF,TGCAGCGTCTATGGACAGGGGCGAGAGACCCAGTACTTC
.,TRBJ2-1,TRBV9,.,CASSSPADEQFF,TGTGCCAGCAGCTCGCCCGCGGATGAGCAGTTCTTC
.,TRBJ1-2,TRBV28,.,CASLTSLGASYGYTF,TGTGCCAGCCTCACATCCCTGGGGGCTAGCTATGGCTACACCTTC
.,TRBJ1-1,TRBV7-6,.,CASSAQGPLTEAFF,TGTGCCAGCAGCGCACAGGGACCTCTAACTGAAGCTTTCTTT
.,TRBJ1-6,TRBV5-1,.,CASSEQVQSSYNSPLHF,TGCGCCAGCAGCGAACAGGTACAGAGCTCCTATAATTCACCCCTCCACTTT
.,TRBJ1-4,TRBV18,.,CASSPSNEKEKLFF,TGTGCCAGCTCACCTAGTAACGAGAAAGAAAAACTGTTTTTT
.,TRBJ2-2,TRBV28,.,CAIKRSNTGELFF,TGTGCCATAAAGCGGTCGAACACCGGGGAGCTGTTTTTT
.,TRBJ1-3,TRBV7-2,.,CASSLRGPSGNTIYF,TGTGCCAGCAGCTTAAGGGGACCCTCTGGAAACACCATATATTTT
.,TRBJ1-3,TRBV7-6,once,CASSSSGDSGNTIYF,TGTGCCAGCAGCTCGTCAGGGGACTCTGGAAACACCATATATTTT
.,TRBJ2-7,TRBV6-5,.,CASSYSRGAAYEQYF,TGTGCCAGCAGTTACTCTAGGGGGGCAGCCTACGAGCAGTACTTC
.,TRBJ1-1,TRBV12-3/TRBV12-4,.,CASSSGGYTEAFF,TGTGCCAGCAGTTCCGGAGGGTACACTGAAGCTTTCTTT
.,TRBJ1-2,TRBV19,.,CASQTGSLYGYTF,TGTGCCAGCCAGACAGGTTCCTTATATGGCTACACCTTC
.,TRBJ2-7,TRBV7-2,once,CASSLSVGNYEQYF,TGTGCCAGCAGCCTCTCGGTGGGAAACTACGAGCAGTACTTC